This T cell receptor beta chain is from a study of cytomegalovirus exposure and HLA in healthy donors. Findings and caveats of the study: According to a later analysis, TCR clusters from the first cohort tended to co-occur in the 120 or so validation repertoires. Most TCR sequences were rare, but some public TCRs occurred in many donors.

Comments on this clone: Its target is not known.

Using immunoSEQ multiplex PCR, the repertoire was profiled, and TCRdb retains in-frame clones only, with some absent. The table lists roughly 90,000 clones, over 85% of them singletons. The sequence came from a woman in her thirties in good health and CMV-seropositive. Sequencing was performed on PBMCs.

CDR3 nucleotides: TGTGCCAGCAGTTTCCCGGCGGGAAGCTTCTACGAGCAGTACTTC. It is translated as CASSFPAGSFYEQYF. This sequence joins TRBV28 and TRBJ2-7; maybe TRBD2 (6 bases). The germline V gene has CDR1 MDHEN and CDR2 SYDVKM. The CDR3 extends over 15 amino acids. V was trimmed by 3 bases and J by 3 bases, leaving 15 bases between them.